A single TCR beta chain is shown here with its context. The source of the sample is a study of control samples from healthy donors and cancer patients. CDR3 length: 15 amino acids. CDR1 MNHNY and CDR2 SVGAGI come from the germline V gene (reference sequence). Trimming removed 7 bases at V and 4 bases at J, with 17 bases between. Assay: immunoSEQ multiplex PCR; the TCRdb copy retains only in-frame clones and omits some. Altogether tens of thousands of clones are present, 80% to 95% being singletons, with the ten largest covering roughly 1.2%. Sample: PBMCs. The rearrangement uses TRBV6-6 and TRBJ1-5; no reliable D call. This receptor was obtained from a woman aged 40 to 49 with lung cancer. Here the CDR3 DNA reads TGTGCCAGCATCTTGTCGCCCGCGGCAAATCAGCCCCAGCATTTT. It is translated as CASILSPAANQPQHF.